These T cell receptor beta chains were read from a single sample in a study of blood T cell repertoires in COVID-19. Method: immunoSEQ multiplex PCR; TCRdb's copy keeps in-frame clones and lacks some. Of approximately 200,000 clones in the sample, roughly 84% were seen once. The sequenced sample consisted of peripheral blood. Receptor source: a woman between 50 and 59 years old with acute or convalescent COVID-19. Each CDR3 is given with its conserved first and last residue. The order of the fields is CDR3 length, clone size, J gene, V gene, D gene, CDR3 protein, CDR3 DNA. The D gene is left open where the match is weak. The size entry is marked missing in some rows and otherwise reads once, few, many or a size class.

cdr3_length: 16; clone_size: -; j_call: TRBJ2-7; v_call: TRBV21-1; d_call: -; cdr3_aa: CASSPQRLKINYEQYF; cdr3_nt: TGTGCCAGCAGCCCTCAGAGACTTAAAATAAACTACGAGCAGTACTTC
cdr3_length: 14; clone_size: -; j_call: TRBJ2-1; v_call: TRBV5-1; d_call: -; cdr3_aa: CASSLATRHNEQFF; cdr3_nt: TGCGCCAGCAGCTTGGCGACTAGGCACAATGAGCAGTTCTTC
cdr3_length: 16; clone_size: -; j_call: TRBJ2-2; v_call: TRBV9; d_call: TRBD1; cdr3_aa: CASSARQGGNTGELFF; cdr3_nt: TGTGCCAGCAGCGCCAGACAGGGGGGAAACACCGGGGAGCTGTTTTTT
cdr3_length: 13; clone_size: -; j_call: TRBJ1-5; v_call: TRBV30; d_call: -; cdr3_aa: CAWTQAFNQPQHF; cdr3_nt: TGTGCCTGGACCCAGGCCTTCAATCAGCCCCAGCATTTT
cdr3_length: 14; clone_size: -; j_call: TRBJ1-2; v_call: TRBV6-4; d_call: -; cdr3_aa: CASSDSGGYYGYTF; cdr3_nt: TGTGCCAGCAGTGACTCGGGGGGTTATTATGGCTACACCTTC
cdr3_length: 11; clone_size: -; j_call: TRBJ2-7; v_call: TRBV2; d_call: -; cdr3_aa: CASRSSYEQYF; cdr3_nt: TGTGCCAGCAGGAGCTCCTACGAGCAGTACTTC
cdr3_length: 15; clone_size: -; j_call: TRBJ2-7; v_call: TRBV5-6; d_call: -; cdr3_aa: CASSLAIGPSYEQYF; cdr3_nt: TGTGCCAGCAGCTTGGCCATCGGTCCCTCCTACGAGCAGTACTTC
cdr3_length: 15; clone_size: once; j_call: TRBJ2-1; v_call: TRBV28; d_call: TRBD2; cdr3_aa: CASSFSGGRGNEQFF; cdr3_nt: TGTGCCAGCAGTTTTAGCGGGGGGAGGGGCAATGAGCAGTTCTTC
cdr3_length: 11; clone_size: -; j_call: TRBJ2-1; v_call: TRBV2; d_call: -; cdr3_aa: CASPGLNEQFF; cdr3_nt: TGTGCCAGCCCAGGGCTCAATGAGCAGTTCTTC
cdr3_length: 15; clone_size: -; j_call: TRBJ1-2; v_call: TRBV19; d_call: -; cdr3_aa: CASSITGGLGYGYTF; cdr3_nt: TGTGCCAGTAGTATAACCGGCGGGCTGGGCTATGGCTACACCTTC
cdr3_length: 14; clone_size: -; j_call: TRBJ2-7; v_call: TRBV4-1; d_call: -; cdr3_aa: CASSQVERSYEQYF; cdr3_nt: TGCGCCAGCAGCCAAGTGGAGAGATCTTACGAGCAGTACTTC
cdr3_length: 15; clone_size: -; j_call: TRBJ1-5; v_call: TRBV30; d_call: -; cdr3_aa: CAWSVGGQGNQPQHF; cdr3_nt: TGTGCCTGGAGCGTAGGCGGGCAGGGGAATCAGCCCCAGCATTTT
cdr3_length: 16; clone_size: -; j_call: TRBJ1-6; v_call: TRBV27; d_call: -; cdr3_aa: CASSQKAGNYNSPLHF; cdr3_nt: TGTGCCAGCAGTCAAAAGGCGGGGAACTATAATTCACCCCTCCACTTT
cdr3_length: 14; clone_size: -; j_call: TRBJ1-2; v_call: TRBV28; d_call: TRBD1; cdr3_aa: CASSSGQANYGYTF; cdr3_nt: TGTGCCAGCAGCTCAGGACAGGCGAACTATGGCTACACCTTC
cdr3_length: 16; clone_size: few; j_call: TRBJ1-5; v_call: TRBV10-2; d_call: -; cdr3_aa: CASSESRQGSNQPQHF; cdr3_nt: TGCGCCAGCAGTGAGTCGCGGCAGGGGAGCAATCAGCCCCAGCATTTT
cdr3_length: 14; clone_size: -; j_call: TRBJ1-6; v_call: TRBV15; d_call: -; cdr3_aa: CATRGQGYNSPLHF; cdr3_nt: TGTGCCACCAGGGGTCAGGGCTATAATTCACCCCTCCACTTT
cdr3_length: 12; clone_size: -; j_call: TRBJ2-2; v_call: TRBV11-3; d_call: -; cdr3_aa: CASSPSTGELFF; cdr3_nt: TGTGCCAGCAGCCCCAGCACCGGGGAGCTGTTTTTT
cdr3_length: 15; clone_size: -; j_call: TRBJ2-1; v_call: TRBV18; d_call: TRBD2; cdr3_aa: CASSPLGTSGNEQFF; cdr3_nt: TGTGCCAGCTCACCACTGGGGACTAGCGGTAATGAGCAGTTCTTC
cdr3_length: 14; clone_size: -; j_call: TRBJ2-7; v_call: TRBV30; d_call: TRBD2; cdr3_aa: CAWSFPSSGYEQYF; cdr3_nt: TGTGCCTGGAGTTTCCCCTCTAGCGGCTACGAGCAGTACTTC
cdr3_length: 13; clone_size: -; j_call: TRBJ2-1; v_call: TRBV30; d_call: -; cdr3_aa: CAWRRPGVGEQFF; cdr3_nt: TGTGCCTGGCGGAGACCAGGGGTAGGTGAGCAGTTCTTC
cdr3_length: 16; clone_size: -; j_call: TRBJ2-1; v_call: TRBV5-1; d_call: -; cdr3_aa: CASSGRGSGSYNEQFF; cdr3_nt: TGCGCCAGCAGCGGCCGGGGTAGCGGCTCCTACAATGAGCAGTTCTTC
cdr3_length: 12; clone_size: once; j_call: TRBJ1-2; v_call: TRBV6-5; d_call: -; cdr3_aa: CASSRGGAGYTF; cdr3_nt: TGTGCCAGCAGCCGAGGGGGAGCTGGCTACACCTTC
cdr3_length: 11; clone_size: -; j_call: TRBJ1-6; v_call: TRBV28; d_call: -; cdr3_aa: CASRGGFTLHF; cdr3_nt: TGTGCCAGCAGGGGGGGATTCACCCTCCACTTT
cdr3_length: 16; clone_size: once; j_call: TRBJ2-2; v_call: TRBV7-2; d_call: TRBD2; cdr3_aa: CASSQRAGVGTGELFF; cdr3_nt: TGTGCCAGCAGCCAACGAGCGGGAGTGGGCACCGGGGAGCTGTTTTTT
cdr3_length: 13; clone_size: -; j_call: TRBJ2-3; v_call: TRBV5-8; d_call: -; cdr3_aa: CASSRATADTQYF; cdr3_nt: TGTGCCAGCAGCCGAGCGACAGCAGATACGCAGTATTTT
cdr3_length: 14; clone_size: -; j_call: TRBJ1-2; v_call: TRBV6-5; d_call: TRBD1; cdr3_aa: CASSLDRGHYGYTF; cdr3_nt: TGTGCCAGCAGTTTAGACAGGGGTCACTATGGCTACACCTTC
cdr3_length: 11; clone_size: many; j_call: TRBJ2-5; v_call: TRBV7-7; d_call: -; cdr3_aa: CASSIKETQYF; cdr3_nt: TGTGCCAGCAGCATCAAAGAGACCCAGTACTTC
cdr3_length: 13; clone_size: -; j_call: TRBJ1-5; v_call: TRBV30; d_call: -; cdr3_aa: CAWSVTGGQPQHF; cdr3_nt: TGTGCCTGGAGTGTTACAGGAGGGCAGCCCCAGCATTTT
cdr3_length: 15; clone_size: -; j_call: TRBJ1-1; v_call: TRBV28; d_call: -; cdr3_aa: CASSSGGARNTEAFF; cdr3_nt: TGTGCCAGCAGTTCGGGGGGAGCAAGGAACACTGAAGCTTTCTTT
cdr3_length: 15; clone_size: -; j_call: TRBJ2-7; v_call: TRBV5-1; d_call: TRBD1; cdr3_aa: CASSLRDSASYEQYF; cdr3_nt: TGCGCCAGCAGCCTCCGGGACAGTGCTTCCTACGAGCAGTACTTC